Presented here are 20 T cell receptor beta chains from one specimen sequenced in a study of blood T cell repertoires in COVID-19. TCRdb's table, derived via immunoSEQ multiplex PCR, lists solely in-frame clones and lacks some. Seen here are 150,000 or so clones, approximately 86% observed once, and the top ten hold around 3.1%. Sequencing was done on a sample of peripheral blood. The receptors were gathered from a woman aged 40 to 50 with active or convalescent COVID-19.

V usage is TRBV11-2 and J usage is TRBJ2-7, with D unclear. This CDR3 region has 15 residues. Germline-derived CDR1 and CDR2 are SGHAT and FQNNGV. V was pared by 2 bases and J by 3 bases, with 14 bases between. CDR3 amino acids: CASSLWLGRFYEQYF. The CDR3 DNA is TGTGCCAGCAGCTTATGGCTGGGCAGGTTCTACGAGCAGTACTTC.

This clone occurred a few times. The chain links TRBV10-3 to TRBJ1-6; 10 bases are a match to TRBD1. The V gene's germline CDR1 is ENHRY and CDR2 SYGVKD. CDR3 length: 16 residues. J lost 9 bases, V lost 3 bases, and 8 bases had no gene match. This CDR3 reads CAISDGQGGPSSPLHF. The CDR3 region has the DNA TGTGCCATCAGTGACGGACAGGGGGGGCCCAGTTCACCCCTCCACTTT.

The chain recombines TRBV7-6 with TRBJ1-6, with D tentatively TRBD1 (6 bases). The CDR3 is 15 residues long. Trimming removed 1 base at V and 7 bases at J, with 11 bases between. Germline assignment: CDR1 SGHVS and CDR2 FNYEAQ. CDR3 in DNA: TGTGCCAGCAGCTTAGGTTCAGGGGTGAATTCACCCCTCCACTTT. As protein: CASSLGSGVNSPLHF.

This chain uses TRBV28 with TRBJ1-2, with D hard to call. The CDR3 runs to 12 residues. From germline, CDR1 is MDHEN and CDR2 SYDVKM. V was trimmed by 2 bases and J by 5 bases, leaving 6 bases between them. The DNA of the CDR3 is TGTGCCAGCAGTTTAGGGCAATATGGCTACACCTTC. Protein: CASSLGQYGYTF.

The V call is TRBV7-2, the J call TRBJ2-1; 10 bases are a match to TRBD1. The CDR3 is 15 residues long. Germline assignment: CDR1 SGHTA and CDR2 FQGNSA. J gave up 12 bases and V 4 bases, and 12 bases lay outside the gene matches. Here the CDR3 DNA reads TGTGCCAGCAGCTCGGGAGGGACAGGGGCCTCGGGGCAGTTCTTC. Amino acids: CASSSGGTGASGQFF.

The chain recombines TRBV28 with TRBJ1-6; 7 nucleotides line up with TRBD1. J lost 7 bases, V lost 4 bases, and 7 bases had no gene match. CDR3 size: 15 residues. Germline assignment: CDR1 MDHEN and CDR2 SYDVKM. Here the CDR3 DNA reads TGTGCCAGCAGTTCAGGACAGGCCCGGAATTCACCCCTCCACTTT. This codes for CASSSGQARNSPLHF.

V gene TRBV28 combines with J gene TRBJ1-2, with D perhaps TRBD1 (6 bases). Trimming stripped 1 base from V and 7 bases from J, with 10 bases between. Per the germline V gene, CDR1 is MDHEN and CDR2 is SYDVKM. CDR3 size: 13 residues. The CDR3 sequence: CASSLSGGFGYTF. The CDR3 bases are TGTGCCAGCAGTTTATCGGGGGGCTTTGGCTACACCTTC.

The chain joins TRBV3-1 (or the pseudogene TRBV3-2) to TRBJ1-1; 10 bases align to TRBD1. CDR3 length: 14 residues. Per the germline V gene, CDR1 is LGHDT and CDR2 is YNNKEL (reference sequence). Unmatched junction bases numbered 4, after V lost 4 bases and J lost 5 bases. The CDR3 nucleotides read TGTGCCAGCAGCCTCCGGGACAGGGGAACTGAAGCTTTCTTT. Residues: CASSLRDRGTEAFF.

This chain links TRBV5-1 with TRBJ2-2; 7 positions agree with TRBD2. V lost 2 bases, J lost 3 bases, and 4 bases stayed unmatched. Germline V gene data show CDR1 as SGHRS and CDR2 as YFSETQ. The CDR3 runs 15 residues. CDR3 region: CASSFRGGDTGELFF. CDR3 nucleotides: TGCGCCAGCAGCTTCCGGGGAGGGGACACCGGGGAGCTGTTTTTT.

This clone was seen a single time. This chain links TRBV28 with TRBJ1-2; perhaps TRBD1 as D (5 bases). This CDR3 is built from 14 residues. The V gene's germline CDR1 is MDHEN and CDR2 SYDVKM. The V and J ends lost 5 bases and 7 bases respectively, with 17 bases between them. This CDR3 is CASSPYTGVAGYTF. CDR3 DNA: TGTGCCAGCAGTCCTTACACGGGGGTGGCTGGCTACACCTTC.

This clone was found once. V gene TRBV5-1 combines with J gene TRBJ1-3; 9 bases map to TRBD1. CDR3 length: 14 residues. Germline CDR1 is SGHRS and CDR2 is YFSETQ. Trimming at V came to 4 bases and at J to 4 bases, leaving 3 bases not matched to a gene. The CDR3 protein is CASSPDRGGNTIYF. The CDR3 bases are TGCGCCAGCAGCCCTGACAGGGGGGGAAACACCATATATTTT.

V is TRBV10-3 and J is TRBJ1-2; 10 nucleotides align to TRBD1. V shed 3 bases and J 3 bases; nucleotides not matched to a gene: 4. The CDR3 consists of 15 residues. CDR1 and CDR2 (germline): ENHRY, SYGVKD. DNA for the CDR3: TGTGCCATCAGTGATTCCGGGACAGGGGACTATGGCTACACCTTC. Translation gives CAISDSGTGDYGYTF.

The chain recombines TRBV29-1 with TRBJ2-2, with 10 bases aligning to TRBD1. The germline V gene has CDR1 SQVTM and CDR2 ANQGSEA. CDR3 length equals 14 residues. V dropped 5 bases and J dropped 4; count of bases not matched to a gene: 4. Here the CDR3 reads CSVFGQGGTGELFF. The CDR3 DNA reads TGCAGCGTTTTCGGACAGGGGGGCACCGGGGAGCTGTTTTTT.

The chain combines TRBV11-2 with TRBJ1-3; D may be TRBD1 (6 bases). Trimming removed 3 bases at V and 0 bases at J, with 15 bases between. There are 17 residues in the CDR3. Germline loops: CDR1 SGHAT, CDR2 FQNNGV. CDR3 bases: TGTGCCAGCAGCTTGCCCTCGACAGGCTACTCTGGAAACACCATATATTTT. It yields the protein CASSLPSTGYSGNTIYF.

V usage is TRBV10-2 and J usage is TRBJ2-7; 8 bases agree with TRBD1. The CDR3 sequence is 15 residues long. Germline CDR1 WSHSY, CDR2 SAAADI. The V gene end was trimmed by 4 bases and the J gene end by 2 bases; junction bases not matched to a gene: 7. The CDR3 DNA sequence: TGCGCCAGCAGTGCCGAGGCAGGGGGCCCCTACGAGCAGTACTTC. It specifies CASSAEAGGPYEQYF.

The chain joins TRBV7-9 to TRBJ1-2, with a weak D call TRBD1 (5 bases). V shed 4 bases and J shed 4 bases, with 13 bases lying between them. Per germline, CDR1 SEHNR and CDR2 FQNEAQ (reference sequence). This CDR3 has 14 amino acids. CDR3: CASSYMQGIYGYTF. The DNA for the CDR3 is TGTGCCAGCAGCTATATGCAGGGCATCTATGGCTACACCTTC.

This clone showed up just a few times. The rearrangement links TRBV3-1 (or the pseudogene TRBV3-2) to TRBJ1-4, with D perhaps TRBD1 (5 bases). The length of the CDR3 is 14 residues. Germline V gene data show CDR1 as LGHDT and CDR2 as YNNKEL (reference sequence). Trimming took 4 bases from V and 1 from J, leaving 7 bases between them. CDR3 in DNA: TGTGCCAGCAGCCCCCAGGGAACTAATGAAAAACTGTTTTTT. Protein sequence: CASSPQGTNEKLFF.

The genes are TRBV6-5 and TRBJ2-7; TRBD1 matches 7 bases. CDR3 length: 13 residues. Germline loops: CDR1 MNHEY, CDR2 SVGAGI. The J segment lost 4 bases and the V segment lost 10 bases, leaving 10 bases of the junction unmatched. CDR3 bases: TGTGCCACCCGGGACAGCGGATCGTACGAGCAGTACTTC. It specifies CATRDSGSYEQYF.

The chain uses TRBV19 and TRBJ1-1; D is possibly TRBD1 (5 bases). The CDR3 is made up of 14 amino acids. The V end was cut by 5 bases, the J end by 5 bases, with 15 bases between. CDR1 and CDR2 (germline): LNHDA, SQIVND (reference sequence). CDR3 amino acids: CASSYTGGGTEAFF. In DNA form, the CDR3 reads TGTGCCAGTAGTTATACTGGGGGAGGGACTGAAGCTTTCTTT. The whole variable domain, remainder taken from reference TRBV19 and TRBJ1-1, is DGGITQSPKYLFRKEGQNVTLSCEQNLNHDAMYWYRQDPGQGLRLIYYSQIVNDFQKGDIAEGYSVSREKKESFPLTVTSAQKNPTAFYLCASSYTGGGTEAFFGQGTRLTVV.

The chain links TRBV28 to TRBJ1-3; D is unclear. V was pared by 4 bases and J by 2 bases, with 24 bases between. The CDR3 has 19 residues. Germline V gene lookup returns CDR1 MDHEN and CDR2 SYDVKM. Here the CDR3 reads CASSSSAGSPLITGNTIYF. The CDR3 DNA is TGTGCCAGCAGTTCCTCAGCCGGGTCGCCTCTGATTACTGGAAACACCATATATTTT.